This T cell receptor beta chain derives from a study of shared clonotypes between healthy human individuals. At the level of the study: CD4 naive and memory got three plates each, CD8 naive two, CD8 memory one. Study-wide points: Few donors restricted represented genetic and exposure-history diversity. Memory subsets generally showed lower estimated richness than naive subsets.

CDR3 length: 14 amino acids. CDR1 and CDR2 (germline): MNHNS, SASEGT. V was pared by 1 base and J by 6 bases, with 11 bases between. Only in-frame clones appear in the TCRdb table, and some are missing; sequencing was by immunoSEQ multiplex PCR. In the table there are more than 1.2 million clones, 98% of which are singletons. Comment on this clone: Its antigen remains unidentified.

The source of this sequence is a man aged 25 to 40 in good health. The specimen sequenced was naive CD4+ T cells sorted from blood. Subset defined: CD45RA+ positively selected. This chain links TRBV6-1 with TRBJ2-3; no reliable D call. CDR3 loop: CASSEVAHWDTQYF. CDR3 in DNA: TGTGCCAGCAGTGAAGTGGCCCACTGGGATACGCAGTATTTT.